The 22 T cell receptor beta chains in this list originate from one sample, sequenced in a study of T cell repertoires in cytomegalovirus infection. TCRdb itself ran the reads through MiXCR, one entry per CDR3 protein. Counted here are 300,000 or so distinct CDR3 sequences, 25% occurring once; the ten biggest clones make up 14%. What was sequenced was PBMCs. All receptors come from a human donor in good health (CMV status not recorded). Some clones in this sample may be carry-over from other donors' samples.

This clonotype was counted a few times. V and J are TRBV20-1 and TRBJ1-1; D gene unclear. V shed 6 bases and J shed 7 bases, with 12 bases lying between them. This CDR3 is 11 amino acids long. Per the germline V gene, CDR1 is DFQATT and CDR2 is SNEGSKA (reference sequence). CDR3 coding DNA: TGCAGTGCCGGACTGGAGCATGAAGCTTTCTTT. This gives the protein CSAGLEHEAFF.

This clonotype showed up many times. The chain uses TRBV7-2 and TRBJ1-1; 8 bases are a match to TRBD1. The CDR3 is 15 residues long. Germline assignment: CDR1 SGHTA and CDR2 FQGNSA. V trimming: 4 bases; J trimming: 5 bases; junction bases outside the gene matches: 9. The DNA for the CDR3 is TGTGCCAGCAGCTCTTGGACAGGGACGGGAACTGAAGCTTTCTTT. It encodes CASSSWTGTGTEAFF.

This clonotype was counted only a few times. The chain combines TRBV20-1 with TRBJ2-3; 8 bases map to TRBD2. V was clipped by 0 bases and J by 5 bases; unmatched bases: 7. From germline, CDR1 is DFQATT and CDR2 SNEGSKA (reference sequence). The CDR3 contains 15 residues. The CDR3 DNA follows: TGCAGTGCTAGAGAGGTCGGGGGGGCCGGAGATACGCAGTATTTT. Translated, it gives CSAREVGGAGDTQYF.

The chain has TRBV3-1 and TRBJ1-1, with no clear D. CDR3 length: 14 residues. Germline V gene sequence: CDR1 LGHDT, CDR2 YNNKEL (reference sequence). Trimming cost V 0 bases and J 4 bases, with 9 bases left between them. The CDR3 region is CASSQEAAGTEAFF. CDR3 coding DNA: TGTGCCAGCAGCCAAGAGGCAGCTGGCACTGAAGCTTTCTTT.

The chain recombines TRBV20-1 with TRBJ2-4; D is perhaps TRBD2 (6 bases). The CDR3 sequence is 13 residues long. Germline V gene sequence: CDR1 DFQATT, CDR2 SNEGSKA (reference sequence). V was shortened by 7 bases and J by 0 bases, with 10 bases between the two germline ends. CDR3 in amino acids: CSVPGLAKNIQYF. For the CDR3, the DNA is TGCAGTGTCCCGGGACTAGCCAAAAACATTCAGTACTTC.

The chain carries TRBV29-1 and TRBJ2-5; D uncertain. CDR1 and CDR2 (germline): SQVTM, ANQGSEA. This CDR3 is built from 13 residues. V dropped 4 bases and J dropped 1 base, with 10 bases sitting between them. The CDR3 region is CSVGTVAQETQYF. In nucleotides, the CDR3 is TGCAGCGTTGGTACAGTCGCCCAAGAGACCCAGTACTTC.

The chain uses TRBV4-1 and TRBJ2-7, with TRBD1 identical over 11 bases. V was clipped by 5 bases and J by 2 bases; unmatched bases: 5. The CDR3 sequence is 15 residues long. Germline-derived CDR1 and CDR2 are MGHRA and YSYEKL. The CDR3 coding sequence is TGCGCCAGCAGCTCGCCGGGACAGGGGGCCTACGAGCAGTACTTC. Translated: CASSSPGQGAYEQYF.

This clonotype was seen a few times. V gene TRBV7-6 combines with J gene TRBJ1-1; D gene uncertain. Looked up from germline, CDR1 is SGHVS and CDR2 is FNYEAQ. The length of the CDR3 is 12 residues. Trimming removed 2 bases at V and 8 bases at J, with 9 bases between. The CDR3 is CASSLSGVEAFF. The DNA of the CDR3 is TGTGCCAGCAGCTTATCCGGGGTAGAAGCTTTCTTT.

The table lists this clonotype with a few counts. The chain carries TRBV29-1 and TRBJ2-3; 10 nucleotides align to TRBD1. CDR3 length equals 13 residues. J was trimmed by 3 bases and V by 7 bases; bases with no gene match: 4. Germline V lookup: CDR1 SQVTM, CDR2 ANQGSEA. CDR3 in DNA: TGCAGCGCTAGGGACAGGGGAACAGATACGCAGTATTTT. It encodes CSARDRGTDTQYF.

In its sample, this clonotype was seen many times. V is TRBV11-2 and J is TRBJ2-5; no definite D call. This CDR3 is 14 amino acids long. The germline CDR1 and CDR2 sequences are SGHAT and FQNNGV. The V and J ends lost 0 bases and 1 base respectively, with 6 bases between them. CDR3 DNA: TGTGCCAGCAGCTTAGAACAGCCCCAAGAGACCCAGTACTTC. Protein: CASSLEQPQETQYF.

This clonotype was detected many times. The chain has TRBV7-2 and TRBJ2-5; 13 nucleotides match TRBD2. CDR1 and CDR2 (germline): SGHTA, FQGNSA. Losses at the gene ends were 5 bases for V and 5 bases for J; bases not matched to a gene: 11. The CDR3 is 17 amino acids. The CDR3 spells CASSLRLAGGRRETQYF. CDR3 coding DNA: TGTGCCAGCAGCCTCCGACTAGCGGGAGGAAGGCGGGAGACCCAGTACTTC.

This clonotype was counted ten times or more. The J gene is TRBJ2-1, the V gene TRBV24-1; perhaps TRBD1 as D (6 bases). From germline, CDR1 is KGHDR and CDR2 SFDVKD. With 2 bases removed from V and 3 bases from J, the gap between germline ends came to 16 bases. The CDR3 has 17 amino acids. CDR3 protein: CATSDSPWTESYNEQFF. The CDR3 DNA sequence: TGTGCCACCAGTGATTCTCCGTGGACAGAGAGCTACAATGAGCAGTTCTTC.

This clonotype was picked up many times. This sequence joins TRBV7-2 and TRBJ2-7; the match to TRBD2 covers 15 bases. Trimming at V came to 5 bases and at J to 3 bases, leaving 8 bases not matched to a gene. This CDR3 spans 17 amino acids. The germline V gene has CDR1 SGHTA and CDR2 FQGNSA. The CDR3 DNA is TGTGCCAGCAGCCCCGCGCCGGGACTAGCGGGAGGCTACGAGCAGTACTTC. Translating gives CASSPAPGLAGGYEQYF.

This clonotype was counted at least ten times. The chain recombines TRBV7-2 with TRBJ2-1, with unresolved D. There are 20 residues in the CDR3. V lost 5 bases and J 4 bases, leaving 30 bases between the germline ends. CDR1 and CDR2 from the germline V gene are SGHTA and FQGNSA. CDR3 sequence reads: CASSSRSGVGLRVPYNEQFF. The CDR3 bases are TGTGCCAGCAGCAGCCGCTCCGGTGTTGGGCTACGGGTCCCATACAATGAGCAGTTCTTC.

V usage is TRBV14 and J usage is TRBJ1-2, with a weak D call TRBD1 (5 bases). Between the trimmed V and J ends, which lost 6 bases and 5 bases, there was a span of 7 bases. Germline V gene lookup returns CDR1 SGHDN and CDR2 FVKESK. This CDR3 region has 11 residues. DNA of the CDR3: TGTGCCAGCAGAGAGGGGTATGGCTACACCTTC. This encodes CASREGYGYTF.

Only a few counts were recorded for this clonotype. J is TRBJ2-6 and V is TRBV11-3, with D unclear. V shed 4 bases and J shed 0 bases, with 4 bases lying between them. CDR3 size: 14 residues. Looked up from germline, CDR1 is SGHNT and CDR2 is YENEEA. The CDR3 loop reads CASSSLSGANVLTF. CDR3 coding DNA: TGTGCCAGCAGCTCCCTCTCTGGGGCCAACGTCCTGACTTTC.

This clonotype was seen only a few times. The chain uses TRBV30 and TRBJ1-3; no clear D. V dropped 4 bases and J dropped 4 bases, with 11 bases sitting between them. The V gene's germline CDR1 is GTSNPN and CDR2 SVGIG (reference sequence). The CDR3 has 13 amino acids. The CDR3 here is CAWKNTPGNTIYF. The CDR3 coding sequence is TGTGCCTGGAAAAACACGCCGGGAAACACCATATATTTT.

This clonotype appeared many times. The V and J genes are TRBV7-2 and TRBJ2-3; D unclear. This CDR3 has 13 amino acids. Germline V lookup: CDR1 SGHTA, CDR2 FQGNSA. V was clipped by 0 bases and J by 3 bases, with 4 bases between them. The CDR3 bases are TGTGCCAGCAGCTTAGCGAGAACAGATACGCAGTATTTT. The encoded protein is CASSLARTDTQYF.

The chain joins TRBV4-1 to TRBJ1-3; D gene uncertain. Trimming took off 0 bases at V and 4 bases at J, with 4 bases between the two ends. The CDR3 runs to 13 residues. Germline CDR1 is MGHRA and CDR2 is YSYEKL. The CDR3, as DNA: TGCGCCAGCAGCCAAGACAGGGGAAACACCATATATTTT. This encodes CASSQDRGNTIYF.

This clonotype was counted between two and nine times. CDR3 DNA sequence: TGTGCCACCGCCATGGGGGAAGAGACCCAGTACTTC. Its protein product is CATAMGEETQYF. V is TRBV24-1 and J is TRBJ2-5; TRBD1 or TRBD2 may be the D gene (5 bases each). This CDR3 is 12 amino acids long. V was trimmed by 9 bases and J by 3 bases, leaving 10 bases between them. CDR1 is KGHDR, CDR2 SFDVKD, per germline.

This clonotype was detected only once. V gene TRBV12-3 or TRBV12-4 combines with J gene TRBJ1-3; 10 bases align to TRBD1. This CDR3 has 16 amino acids. J gave up 0 bases and V 4 bases, and 3 bases lay outside the gene matches. The CDR3, as DNA: TGTGCCAGCAGTTGGGACAGGGGATTCTCTGGAAACACCATATATTTT. As protein: CASSWDRGFSGNTIYF.

This clonotype was observed many times. The V call is TRBV7-2, the J call TRBJ2-3; D gene uncertain. Trimming stripped 1 base from V and 2 bases from J, with 10 bases between. This CDR3 has 15 residues. Germline CDR1 SGHTA, CDR2 FQGNSA. CDR3 loop: CASSLVTIPTDTQYF. In DNA, the CDR3 is TGTGCCAGCAGCTTAGTTACTATTCCCACAGATACGCAGTATTTT.